This T cell receptor beta chain was sequenced for a study of T cell responses to AZD1222 COVID-19 vaccine. With respect to this clone: Its antigen is unidentified.

This CDR3 comprises 18 residues. Losses at the gene ends were 1 base for V and 3 bases for J; bases not matched to a gene: 11. Germline-derived CDR1 and CDR2 are LGHDT and YNNKEL (reference sequence). Broader study findings: Distributed over spike, vaccine-associated CD4 TCRs predominated at 160-218 and 743-854. Nearly half of spike-specific TCRs reportedly target variant regions that are unmutated in the B.1.351 and B.1.1.7 variants. Clonal diversity may have been underestimated, and the donors were mostly white British, with more females than males.

Measured with immunoSEQ multiplex PCR; TCRdb has only the in-frame clones, and not every one. This sample has tens of thousands of clones, with just over 85% found just once. The clonotype comes from an adult in good health. This sample comprised peripheral blood, obtained on day 0 of AZD1222 vaccination. The genes are TRBV3-1 (or the pseudogene TRBV3-2) and TRBJ2-7; 11 bases line up with TRBD1. The CDR3 DNA is TGTGCCAGCAGCCAAGGGGGCTGGCCGGGACAGGGGGACTACGAGCAGTACTTC. Residues: CASSQGGWPGQGDYEQYF.